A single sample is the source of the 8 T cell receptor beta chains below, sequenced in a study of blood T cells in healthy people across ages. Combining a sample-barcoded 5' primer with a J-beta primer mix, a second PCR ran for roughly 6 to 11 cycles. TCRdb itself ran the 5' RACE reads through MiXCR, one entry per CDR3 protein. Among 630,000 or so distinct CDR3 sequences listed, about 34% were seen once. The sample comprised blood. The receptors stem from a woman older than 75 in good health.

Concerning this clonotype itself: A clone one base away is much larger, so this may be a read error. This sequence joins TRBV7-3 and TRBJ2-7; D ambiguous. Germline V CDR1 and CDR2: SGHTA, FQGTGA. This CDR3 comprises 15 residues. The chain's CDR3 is CASSLKHGYYYGQYF. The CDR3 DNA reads TGTGCCAGCAGCTTAAAGCATGGTTATTACTACGGGCAGTACTTC. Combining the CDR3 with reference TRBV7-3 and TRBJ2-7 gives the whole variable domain GAGVSQTPSNKVTEKGKYVELRCDPISGHTALYWYRQSLGQGPEFLIYFQGTGAADDSGLPNDRFFAVRPEGSVSTLKIQRTERGDSAVYLCASSLKHGYYYGQYFGPGTRLTVT.

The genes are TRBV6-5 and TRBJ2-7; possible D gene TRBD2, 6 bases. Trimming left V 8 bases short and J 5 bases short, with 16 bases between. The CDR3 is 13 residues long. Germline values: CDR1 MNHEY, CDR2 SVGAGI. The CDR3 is CASQTSRDHEQYF. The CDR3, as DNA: TGTGCCAGCCAAACTAGCAGGGATCACGAGCAGTACTTC.

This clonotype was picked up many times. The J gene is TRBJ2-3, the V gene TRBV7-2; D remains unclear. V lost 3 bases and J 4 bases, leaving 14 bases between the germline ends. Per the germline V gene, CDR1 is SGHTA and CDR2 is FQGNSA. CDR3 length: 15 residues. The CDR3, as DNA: TGTGCCAGCAGCTTTAGGGCCTTCGAGGCAGATACGCAGTATTTT. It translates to CASSFRAFEADTQYF. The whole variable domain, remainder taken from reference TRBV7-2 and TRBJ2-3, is GAGVSQSPSNKVTEKGKDVELRCDPISGHTALYWYRQSLGQGLEFLIYFQGNSAPDKSGLPSDRFSAERTGGSVSTLTIQRTQQEDSAVYLCASSFRAFEADTQYFGPGTRLTVL.

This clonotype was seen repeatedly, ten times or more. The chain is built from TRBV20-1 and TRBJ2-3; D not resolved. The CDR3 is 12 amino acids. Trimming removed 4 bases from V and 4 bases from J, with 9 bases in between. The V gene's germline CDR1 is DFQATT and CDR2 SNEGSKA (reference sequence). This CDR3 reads CSATPNSDTQYF. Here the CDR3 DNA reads TGCAGTGCTACACCGAACTCAGATACGCAGTATTTT.

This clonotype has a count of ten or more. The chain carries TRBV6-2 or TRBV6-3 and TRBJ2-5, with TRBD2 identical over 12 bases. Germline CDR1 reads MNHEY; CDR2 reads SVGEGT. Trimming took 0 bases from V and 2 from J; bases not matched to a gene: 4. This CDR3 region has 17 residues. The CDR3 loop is CASSYSRTSGGQETQYF. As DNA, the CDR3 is TGTGCCAGCAGTTACTCGAGAACTAGCGGGGGGCAAGAGACCCAGTACTTC.

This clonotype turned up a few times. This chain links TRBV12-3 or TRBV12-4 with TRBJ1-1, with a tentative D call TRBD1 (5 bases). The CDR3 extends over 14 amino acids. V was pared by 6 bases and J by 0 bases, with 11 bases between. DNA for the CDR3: TGTGCCAGCAGAGAGGGACCACTGAACACTGAAGCTTTCTTT. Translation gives CASREGPLNTEAFF.

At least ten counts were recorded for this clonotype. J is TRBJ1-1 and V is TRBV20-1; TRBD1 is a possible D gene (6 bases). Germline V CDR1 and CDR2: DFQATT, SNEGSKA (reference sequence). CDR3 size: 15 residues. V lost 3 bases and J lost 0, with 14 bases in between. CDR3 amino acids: CSASWGALMNTEAFF. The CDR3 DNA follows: TGCAGTGCTAGTTGGGGGGCTCTAATGAACACTGAAGCTTTCTTT.

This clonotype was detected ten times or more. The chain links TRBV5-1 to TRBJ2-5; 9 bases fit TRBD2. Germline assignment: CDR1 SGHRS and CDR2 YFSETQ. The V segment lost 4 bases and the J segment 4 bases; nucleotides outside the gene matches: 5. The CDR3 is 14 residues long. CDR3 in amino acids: CASSTGLAGETQYF. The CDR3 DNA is TGCGCCAGCAGCACGGGACTAGCAGGAGAGACCCAGTACTTC.